This T cell receptor (beta chain) originates from a study of PD-1 blockade in classical Hodgkin lymphoma. As concerns this clone: Its specificity is not known.

Study results and limitations: There was a significant rise in CD4+ TCR diversity by C4D1, with no such rise for CD8+.

This CDR3 region has 14 residues. With 7 bases removed from V and 4 bases from J, the gap between germline ends came to 14 bases. Germline CDR1 is MNHEY and CDR2 is SMNVEV (reference sequence). TCRdb keeps only in-frame clones here, not all; method: immunoSEQ multiplex PCR. The sample includes tens of thousands of clones, 85% to 90% of them seen just once. As for time point: cycle 4 day 1 (C4D1), after more than 5 weeks of nivolumab. Exposure to brentuximab vedotin varied, and each patient had relapsed following autologous stem cell transplantation. Best responses were complete response, partial response or progressive disease.

The gene calls are TRBV27 and TRBJ1-5, with D hard to call. This receptor was identified in a human donor with classical Hodgkin lymphoma. The input for sequencing was peripheral blood mononuclear cells (PBMCs), taken before the fourth cycle of nivolumab. The CDR3 DNA reads TGTGCCAGCAATAGGGCGATGACTAATCAGCCCCAGCATTTT. It translates to CASNRAMTNQPQHF.